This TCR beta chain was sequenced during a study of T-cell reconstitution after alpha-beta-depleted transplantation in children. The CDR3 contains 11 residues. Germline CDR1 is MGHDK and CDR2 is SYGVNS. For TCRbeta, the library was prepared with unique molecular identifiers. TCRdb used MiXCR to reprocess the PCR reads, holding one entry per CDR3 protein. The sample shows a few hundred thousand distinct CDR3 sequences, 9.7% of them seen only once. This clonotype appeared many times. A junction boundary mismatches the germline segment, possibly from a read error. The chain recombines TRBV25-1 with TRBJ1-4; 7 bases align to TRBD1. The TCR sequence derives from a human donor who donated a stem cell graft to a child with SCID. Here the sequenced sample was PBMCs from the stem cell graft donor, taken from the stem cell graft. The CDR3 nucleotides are TGTGCCACCGTATCAGGGAGGGGGCTTCTGTTT. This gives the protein CATVSGRGLLF. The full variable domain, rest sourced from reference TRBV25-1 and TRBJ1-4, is EADIYQTPRYLVIGTGKKITLECSQTMGHDKMYWYQQDPGMELHLIHYSYGVNSTEKGDLSSESTVSRIRTEHFPLTLESARPSHTSQYLCATVSGRGLLFGSGTQLSVL.